The TCR beta chain under discussion was sequenced for a study of shared clonotypes between healthy human individuals. Assay used: immunoSEQ multiplex PCR; TCRdb lists only in-frame clones, some missing. This table holds 550,000 to 850,000 clones, over 60% found once. V lost 6 bases and J 3 bases, leaving 11 bases between the germline ends. This CDR3 comprises 13 residues. The germline CDR1 and CDR2 sequences are KGHSH and LQKENI. Note on this clone: Other DNA sequences in this specimen translate into the identical CDR3.

The sequence came from a woman aged 30 to 39 in good health. Sequenced material: memory CD4+ T cells sorted from blood. Subset specified: CD45RA-negative fraction. The genes are TRBV18 and TRBJ1-1; D unclear. The CDR3 sequence: CASSRQDDTEAFF. CDR3 DNA sequence: TGTGCCAGCTCTCGTCAGGATGACACTGAAGCTTTCTTT.